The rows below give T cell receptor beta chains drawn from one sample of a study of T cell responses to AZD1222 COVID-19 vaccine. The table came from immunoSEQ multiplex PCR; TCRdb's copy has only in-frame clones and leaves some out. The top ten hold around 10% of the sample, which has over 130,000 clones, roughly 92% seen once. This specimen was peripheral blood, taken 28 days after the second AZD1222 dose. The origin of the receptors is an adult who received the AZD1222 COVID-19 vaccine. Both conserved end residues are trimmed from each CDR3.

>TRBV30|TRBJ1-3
ACGGPKDTIY
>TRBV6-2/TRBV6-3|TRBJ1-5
ASSSPPGYYSNQPQH
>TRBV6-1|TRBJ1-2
ASSESRGGPSYGYT
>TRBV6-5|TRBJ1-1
ASSPPGQANTEAF
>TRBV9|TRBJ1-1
ASSAPSGGRTEAF
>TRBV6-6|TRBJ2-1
ASSPGPIDEQF
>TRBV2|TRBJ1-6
ASLGQSSYNSPLH
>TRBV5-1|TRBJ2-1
ASSLQESRNEQF
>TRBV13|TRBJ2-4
ASSAQWSLGPIQY
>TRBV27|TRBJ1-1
ATRPIDKGYGTEAF
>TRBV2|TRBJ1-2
ASSIGVRDGYT
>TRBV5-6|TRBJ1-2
ASSLMQTNYGYT
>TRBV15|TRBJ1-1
ATSRGEPIEAF
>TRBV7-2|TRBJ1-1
ASSRRGANTEAF
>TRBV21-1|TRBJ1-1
ASSKVPWVSQNTEAF
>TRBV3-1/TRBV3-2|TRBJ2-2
ASSQNGLNTGELF
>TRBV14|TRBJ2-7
ASSQVARYEQY
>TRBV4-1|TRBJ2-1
ASSPLGNEQF
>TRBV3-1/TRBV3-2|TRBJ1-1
ASSQGGNTEAF
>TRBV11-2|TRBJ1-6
ASSQTGGSYNSPLH
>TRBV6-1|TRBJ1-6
ASSDLMTGTDSPLH
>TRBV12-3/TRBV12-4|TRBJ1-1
ASRTGNTEAF
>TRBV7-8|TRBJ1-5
ASSPGRGGRNQPQH
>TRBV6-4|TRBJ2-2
ASSREGGTGELF
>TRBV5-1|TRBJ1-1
ASSLAGAGSTTEAF
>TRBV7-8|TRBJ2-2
ASSHSVAGANTGELF
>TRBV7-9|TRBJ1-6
ASSLGRDFYNSPLH
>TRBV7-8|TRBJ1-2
ASSFGDYGYT
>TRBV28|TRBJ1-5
ASSPRGGQPQH
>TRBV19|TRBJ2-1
GVGGRANEQF
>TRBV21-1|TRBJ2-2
ASSNGRGGCTGELF
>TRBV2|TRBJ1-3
ASSPYGTSGNTIY
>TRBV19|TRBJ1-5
ASSFQTNQPQH